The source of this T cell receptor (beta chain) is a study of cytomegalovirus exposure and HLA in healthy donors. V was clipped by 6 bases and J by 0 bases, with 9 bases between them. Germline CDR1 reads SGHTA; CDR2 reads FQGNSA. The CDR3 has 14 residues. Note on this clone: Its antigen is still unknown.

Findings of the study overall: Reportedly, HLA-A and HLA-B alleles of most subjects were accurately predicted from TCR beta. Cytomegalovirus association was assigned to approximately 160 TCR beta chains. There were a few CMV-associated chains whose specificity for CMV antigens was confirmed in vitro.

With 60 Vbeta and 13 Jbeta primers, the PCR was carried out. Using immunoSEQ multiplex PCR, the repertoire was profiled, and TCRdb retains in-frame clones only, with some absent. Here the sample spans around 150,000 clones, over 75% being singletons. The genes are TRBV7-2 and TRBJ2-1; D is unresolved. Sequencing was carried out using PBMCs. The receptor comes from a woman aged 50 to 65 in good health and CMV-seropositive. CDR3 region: CASRSGYSYNEQFF. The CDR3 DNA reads TGTGCCAGCAGGTCGGGTTACTCCTACAATGAGCAGTTCTTC.